A single sample is the source of the 21 T cell receptor beta chains below, sequenced in a study of radiotherapy plus CTLA-4 blockade in lung cancer. Assay used: immunoSEQ multiplex PCR; TCRdb lists only in-frame clones, some missing. The sample has about 44,000 clones; roughly 80% are singletons. The starting material was peripheral blood, obtained from a patient treated with radiotherapy plus ipilimumab. These receptor sequences come from a human donor with non-small cell lung cancer whose response to radiotherapy plus ipilimumab could not be evaluated.

The sample holds a few counts of this clone. The V call is TRBV6-5, the J call TRBJ2-1, with 8 nucleotides matching TRBD2. J gave up 0 bases and V 4 bases, and 5 bases lay outside the gene matches. CDR3 length equals 16 residues. CDR1 is MNHEY, CDR2 SVGAGI, per germline. The CDR3 nucleotides read TGTGCCAGCAGTTTTCCCCTAGCGGGCTCCTACAATGAGCAGTTCTTC. This translates into CASSFPLAGSYNEQFF.

The chain is built from TRBV4-3 and TRBJ2-2, with 8 bases fitting TRBD2. The CDR3 length is 20 residues. The V and J ends lost 0 bases and 2 bases, in that order; junction bases with no gene match: 14. In germline, CDR1 is LGHNA, CDR2 YSLEER. The CDR3, as DNA: TGCGCCAGCAGCCAAGACCCCTTTCTAGCGGGCTACGCTAACACCGGGGAGCTGTTTTTT. Amino acids: CASSQDPFLAGYANTGELFF.

The V gene is TRBV20-1, the J gene TRBJ2-1; D uncertain. The CDR3 runs 11 residues. Per germline, CDR1 DFQATT and CDR2 SNEGSKA (reference sequence). The CDR3 reads CNHTQYNEQFF. CDR3 coding DNA: TGCAATCACACCCAATACAATGAGCAGTTCTTC.

The V gene is TRBV19, the J gene TRBJ2-3, with 7 bases aligning to TRBD1. CDR1 is LNHDA and CDR2 is SQIVND in the germline V gene (reference sequence). The CDR3 totals 14 residues. V trimming: 4 bases; J trimming: 3 bases; junction bases outside the gene matches: 4. The CDR3 region is CASSTTGNTDTQYF. The CDR3 nucleotides read TGTGCCAGTAGTACGACAGGGAATACAGATACGCAGTATTTT.

The chain couples TRBV30 to TRBJ2-5; 9 bases line up with TRBD2. Germline loops: CDR1 GTSNPN, CDR2 SVGIG (reference sequence). Trimming at V came to 4 bases and at J to 4 bases, leaving 10 bases not matched to a gene. This CDR3 contains 15 residues. The CDR3: CAWNRASGERETQYF. The CDR3 DNA sequence: TGTGCCTGGAACAGGGCTAGCGGGGAGAGAGAGACCCAGTACTTC.

This chain joins TRBV5-1 and TRBJ1-1, with D possibly being TRBD1 (5 bases). With 0 bases removed from V and 0 bases from J, the gap between germline ends came to 9 bases. This CDR3 contains 15 residues. CDR1 and CDR2 (germline): SGHRS, YFSETQ. The CDR3: CASSLDPGLNTEAFF. As DNA, the CDR3 is TGCGCCAGCAGCTTGGACCCAGGGCTGAACACTGAAGCTTTCTTT.

The DNA of the CDR3 is TGTGCCAGCAGCCAAGTTGGGGAGTGGTCACTTAATTCACCCCTCCACTTT. Protein: CASSQVGEWSLNSPLHF. The chain employs TRBV4-2 and TRBJ1-6; D is uncertain. V was cut by 1 base and J by 6 bases, with 16 bases left in between. Germline CDR1 reads LGHNA; CDR2 reads YNFKEQ. CDR3 size: 17 residues.

The CDR3 DNA follows: TGTGCCTGGAGTGTAGGGGGGGACACTGAAGCTTTCTTT. Protein: CAWSVGGDTEAFF. V usage is TRBV30 and J usage is TRBJ1-1; tentatively, D is TRBD1 (6 bases). Looked up from germline, CDR1 is GTSNPN and CDR2 is SVGIG (reference sequence). This CDR3 contains 13 residues. Trimming shortened V by 0 bases and J by 3 bases, and 8 bases separated the two germline ends.

J is TRBJ2-1 and V is TRBV18; D is unresolved. V lost 3 bases and J lost 0, with 9 bases in between. CDR3 length: 15 residues. Germline values: CDR1 KGHSH, CDR2 LQKENI. This CDR3 is CASSPTVHSYNEQFF. The DNA of the CDR3 is TGTGCCAGCTCACCCACTGTCCACTCCTACAATGAGCAGTTCTTC.

V and J are TRBV21-1 and TRBJ2-7; the listed D gene, TRBD1, was not tested against the DNA. TRBV21-1 is a known pseudogene. This CDR3 contains 15 residues. Here the CDR3 reads CASSKVAGGFHEQYF. In nucleotides, the CDR3 is TGTGCCAGCAGCAAAGTGGCAGGGGGCTTCCACGAGCAGTACTTC.

J is TRBJ1-1 and V is TRBV9, with D uncertain. Germline V gene lookup returns CDR1 SGDLS and CDR2 YYNGEE. The CDR3 length is 15 residues. V was clipped by 0 bases and J by 1 base, with 10 bases between them. CDR3 region: CASSVGSTGNTEAFF. In DNA, the CDR3 is TGTGCCAGCAGCGTAGGATCTACCGGGAACACTGAAGCTTTCTTT. Supplemented by reference TRBV9 and TRBJ1-1, the full variable domain reads DSGVTQTPKHLITATGQRVTLRCSPRSGDLSVYWYQQSLDQGLQFLIQYYNGEERAKGNILERFSAQQFPDLHSELNLSSLELGDSALYFCASSVGSTGNTEAFFGQGTRLTVV.

This clone was counted between two and nine times. The rearrangement uses TRBV7-9 and TRBJ2-2; a weak D match, TRBD2 (6 bases). V shed 5 bases and J shed 5 bases, with 9 bases lying between them. Germline V gene sequence: CDR1 SEHNR, CDR2 FQNEAQ (reference sequence). This CDR3 region has 13 residues. The CDR3 loop is CASSLSGTGELFF. Here the CDR3 DNA reads TGTGCCAGCAGCCTTAGCGGTACCGGGGAGCTGTTTTTT.

In the case of this clone: Because the CDR3's place on the DNA is in doubt, the DNA is left out and the CDR3 is given as listed by TCRdb. The rearrangement uses TRBV7-2 and TRBJ2-2; the DNA was not used to check the table's D call, TRBD2. Germline CDR1 and CDR2: SGHTA and FQGNSA. The CDR3 region is 15 residues in length, termini included. CDR3 loop: CASSLDPLRAGELFF.

This chain links TRBV7-8 with TRBJ1-1; no clear D. CDR1 and CDR2 from the germline V gene are SGHVS and FQNEAQ. The CDR3 totals 13 residues. Deletions cut 1 base from V and 6 bases from J, with 9 bases between. CDR3 region: CASSLGEVAEAFF. CDR3 in DNA: TGTGCCAGCAGCTTAGGGGAGGTGGCTGAAGCTTTCTTT.

This clone has more than one count but fewer than ten. The chain links TRBV7-3 to TRBJ1-2; TRBD1 aligns across 7 bases. In germline, CDR1 is SGHTA, CDR2 FQGTGA. V lost 5 bases, J lost 2 bases, and 2 bases stayed unmatched. The CDR3 totals 13 residues. The CDR3 protein is CASSVQGNYGYTF. The CDR3 DNA reads as TGTGCCAGCAGCGTACAGGGGAACTATGGCTACACCTTC.

The CDR3 sequence is CASSLGQVNTEAFF. CDR3 nucleotide sequence: TGTGCCAGCAGCTTGGGACAGGTGAACACTGAAGCTTTCTTT. V usage is TRBV5-4 and J usage is TRBJ1-1; the D gene is possibly TRBD1 (6 bases). Germline CDR1 reads SGHNT; CDR2 reads YYREEE (reference sequence). V was cut by 0 bases and J by 0 bases, with 6 bases left in between. The CDR3 covers 14 residues. The complete variable domain, with remaining parts taken from reference TRBV5-4 and TRBJ1-1, reads ETGVTQSPTHLIKTRGQQVTLRCSSQSGHNTVSWYQQALGQGPQFIFQYYREEENGRGNFPPRFSGLQFPNYSSELNVNALELDDSALYLCASSLGQVNTEAFFGQGTRLTVV.

The chain couples TRBV7-9 to TRBJ1-2, with D uncertain. CDR1 SEHNR and CDR2 FQNEAQ come from the germline V gene (reference sequence). The CDR3 has 15 residues. Trimming removed 6 bases at V and 6 bases at J, with 20 bases between. The CDR3, as DNA: TGTGCCAGCAGTTTTCCGGGGAGGGCTGTCGATGGCTACACCTTC. Amino acids: CASSFPGRAVDGYTF.

The genes are TRBV7-3 and TRBJ2-2; no firm D call. The CDR3 is 14 amino acids. Germline-derived CDR1 and CDR2 are SGHTA and FQGTGA. V lost 0 bases and J lost 6, with 8 bases in between. The CDR3 DNA is TGTGCCAGCAGCTTAACCCCCTTTTCCGGGGAGCTGTTTTTT. This sequence encodes CASSLTPFSGELFF. The entire variable domain, with the rest obtained from reference TRBV7-3 and TRBJ2-2, is as follows: GAGVSQTPSNKVTEKGKYVELRCDPISGHTALYWYRQSLGQGPEFLIYFQGTGAADDSGLPNDRFFAVRPEGSVSTLKIQRTERGDSAVYLCASSLTPFSGELFFGEGSRLTVL.

The chain has TRBV7-9 and TRBJ1-4; no definite D call. The CDR3 totals 15 residues. Trimming removed 4 bases at V and 0 bases at J, with 9 bases between. Germline V CDR1 and CDR2: SEHNR, FQNEAQ (reference sequence). The CDR3 nucleotides are TGTGCCAGCAGCTACAACAGTGCAACTAATGAAAAACTGTTTTTT. This sequence encodes CASSYNSATNEKLFF.

The chain links TRBV28 to TRBJ2-7; TRBD1 matches 8 bases. V lost 8 bases and J lost 2; bases outside the gene matches: 5. Germline CDR1 MDHEN, CDR2 SYDVKM. This CDR3 is built from 13 residues. The CDR3: CASGRDRTYEQYF. The CDR3 bases are TGTGCCAGCGGTCGGGACAGGACCTACGAGCAGTACTTC. The entire variable domain, with the rest obtained from reference TRBV28 and TRBJ2-7, is as follows: DVKVTQSSRYLVKRTGEKVFLECVQDMDHENMFWYRQDPGLGLRLIYFSYDVKMKEKGDIPEGYSVSREKKERFSLILESASTNQTSMYLCASGRDRTYEQYFGPGTRLTVT.

The chain combines TRBV18 with TRBJ1-1, with D perhaps matching TRBD1 (6 bases). CDR1 KGHSH and CDR2 LQKENI come from the germline V gene. The CDR3 is 16 residues long. With 0 bases removed from V and 2 bases from J, the gap between germline ends came to 13 bases. The CDR3 sequence is CASSPPGPGANTEAFF. The CDR3 DNA reads as TGTGCCAGCTCACCACCGGGACCAGGGGCTAACACTGAAGCTTTCTTT.